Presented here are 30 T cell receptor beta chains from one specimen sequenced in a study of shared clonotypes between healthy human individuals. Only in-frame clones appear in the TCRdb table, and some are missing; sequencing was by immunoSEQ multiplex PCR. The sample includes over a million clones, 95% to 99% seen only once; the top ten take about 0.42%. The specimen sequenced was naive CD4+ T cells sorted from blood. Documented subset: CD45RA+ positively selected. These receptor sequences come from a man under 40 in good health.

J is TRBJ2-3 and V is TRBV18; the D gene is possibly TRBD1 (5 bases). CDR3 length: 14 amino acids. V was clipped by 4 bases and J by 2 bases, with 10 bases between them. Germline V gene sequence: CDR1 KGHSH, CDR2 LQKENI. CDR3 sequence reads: CASSHQGPTDTQYF. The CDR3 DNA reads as TGTGCCAGCTCACACCAGGGCCCCACAGATACGCAGTATTTT.

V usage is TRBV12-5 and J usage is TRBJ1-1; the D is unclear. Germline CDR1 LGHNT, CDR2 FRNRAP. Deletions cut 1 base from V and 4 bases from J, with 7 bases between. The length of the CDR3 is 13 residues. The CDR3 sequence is CASGLDGFTEAFF. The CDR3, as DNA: TGTGCTAGTGGTTTGGATGGTTTCACTGAAGCTTTCTTT.

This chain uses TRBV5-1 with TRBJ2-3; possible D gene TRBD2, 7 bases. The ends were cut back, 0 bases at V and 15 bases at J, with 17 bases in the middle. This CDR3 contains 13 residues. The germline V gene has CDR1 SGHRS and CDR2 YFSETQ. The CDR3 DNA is TGCGCCAGCAGCTTGGATCCCAAGGGGGGGAAATATTTT. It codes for CASSLDPKGGKYF.

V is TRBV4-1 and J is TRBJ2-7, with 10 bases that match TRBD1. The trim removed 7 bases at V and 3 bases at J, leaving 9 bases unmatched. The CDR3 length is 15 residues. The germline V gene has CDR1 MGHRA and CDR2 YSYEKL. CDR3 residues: CASTVDRGPSYEQYF. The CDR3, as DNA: TGCGCCAGCACGGTCGACAGGGGGCCAAGCTACGAGCAGTACTTC.

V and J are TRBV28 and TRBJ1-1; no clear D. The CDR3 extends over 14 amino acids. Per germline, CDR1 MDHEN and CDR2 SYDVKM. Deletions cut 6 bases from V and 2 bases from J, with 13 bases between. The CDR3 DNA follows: TGTGCCAGCAGCTCTGCCACAAAAAACACTGAAGCTTTCTTT. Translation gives CASSSATKNTEAFF.

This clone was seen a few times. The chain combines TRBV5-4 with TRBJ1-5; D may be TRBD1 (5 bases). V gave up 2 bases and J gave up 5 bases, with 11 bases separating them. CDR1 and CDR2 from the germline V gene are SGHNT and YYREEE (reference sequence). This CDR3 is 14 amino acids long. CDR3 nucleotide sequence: TGTGCCAGCAGCTTCCAGGGTTCGGATCAGCCCCAGCATTTT. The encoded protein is CASSFQGSDQPQHF.

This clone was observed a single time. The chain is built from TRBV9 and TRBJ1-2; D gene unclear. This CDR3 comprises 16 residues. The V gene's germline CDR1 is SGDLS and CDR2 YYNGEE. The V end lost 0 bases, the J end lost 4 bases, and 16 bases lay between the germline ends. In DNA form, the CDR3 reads TGTGCCAGCAGCGTAGGCCCTCTTCTATGGGGCTATGGCTACACCTTC. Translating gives CASSVGPLLWGYGYTF.

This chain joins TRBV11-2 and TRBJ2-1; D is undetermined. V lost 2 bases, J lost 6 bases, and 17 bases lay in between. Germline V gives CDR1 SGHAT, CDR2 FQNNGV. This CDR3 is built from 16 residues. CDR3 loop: CASSLSVERAANEQFF. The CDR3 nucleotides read TGTGCCAGCAGCTTATCCGTAGAAAGGGCCGCCAATGAGCAGTTCTTC.

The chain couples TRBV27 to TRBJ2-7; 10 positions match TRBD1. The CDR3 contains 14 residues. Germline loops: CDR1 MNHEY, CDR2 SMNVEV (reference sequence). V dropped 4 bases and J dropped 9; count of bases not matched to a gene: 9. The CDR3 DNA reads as TGTGCCAGCAGTTCCGACAGGGGGCGAAGGGTGCAGTACTTC. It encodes CASSSDRGRRVQYF.

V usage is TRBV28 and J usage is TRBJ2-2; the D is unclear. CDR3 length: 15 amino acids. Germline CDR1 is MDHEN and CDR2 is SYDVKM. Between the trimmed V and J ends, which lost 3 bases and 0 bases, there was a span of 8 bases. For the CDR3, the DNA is TGTGCCAGCAGTTTTAACACCGCGAACACCGGGGAGCTGTTTTTT. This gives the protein CASSFNTANTGELFF.

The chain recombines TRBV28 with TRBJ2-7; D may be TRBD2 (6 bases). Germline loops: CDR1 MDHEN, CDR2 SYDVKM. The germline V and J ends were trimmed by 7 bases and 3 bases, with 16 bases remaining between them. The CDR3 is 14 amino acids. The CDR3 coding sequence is TGTGCCAGCAACGGGACTCCCCCCCTCTACGAGCAGTACTTC. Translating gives CASNGTPPLYEQYF.

CDR3 protein: CASSLSTGDSSSYTF. The CDR3 nucleotides are TGTGCCAGCAGTCTATCTACAGGGGACTCCTCTAGCTACACCTTC. This sequence joins TRBV28 and TRBJ1-2; the match to TRBD1 covers 7 bases. The CDR3 length is 15 residues. Trimming took 5 bases from V and 9 from J; bases not matched to a gene: 15. CDR1 is MDHEN, CDR2 SYDVKM, per germline.

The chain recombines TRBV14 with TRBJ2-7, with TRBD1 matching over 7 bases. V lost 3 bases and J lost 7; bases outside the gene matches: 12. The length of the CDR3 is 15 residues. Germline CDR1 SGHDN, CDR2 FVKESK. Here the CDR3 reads CASSQKDRTMGEQYF. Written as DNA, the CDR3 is TGTGCCAGCAGCCAGAAGGACAGGACAATGGGAGAGCAGTACTTC.

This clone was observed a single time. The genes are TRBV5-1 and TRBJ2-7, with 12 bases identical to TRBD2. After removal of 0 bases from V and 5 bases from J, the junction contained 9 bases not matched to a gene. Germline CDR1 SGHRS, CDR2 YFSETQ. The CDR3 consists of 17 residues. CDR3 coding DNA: TGCGCCAGCAGCTTGGTCGGTCTAGCGGGAGGGCGGGACGAGCAGTACTTC. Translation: CASSLVGLAGGRDEQYF.

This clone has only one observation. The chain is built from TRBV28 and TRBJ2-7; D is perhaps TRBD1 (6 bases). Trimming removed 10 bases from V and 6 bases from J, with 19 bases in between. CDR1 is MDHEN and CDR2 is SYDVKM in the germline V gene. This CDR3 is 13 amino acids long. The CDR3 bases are TGTGCCATCTCAAGACCGACAGGATCCGAGCAGTACTTC. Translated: CAISRPTGSEQYF.

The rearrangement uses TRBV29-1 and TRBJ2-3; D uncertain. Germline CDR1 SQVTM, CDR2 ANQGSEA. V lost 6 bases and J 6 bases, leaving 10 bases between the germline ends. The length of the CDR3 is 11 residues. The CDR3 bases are TGCAGCGTCAGCATTTTGGATACGCAGTATTTT. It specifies CSVSILDTQYF.

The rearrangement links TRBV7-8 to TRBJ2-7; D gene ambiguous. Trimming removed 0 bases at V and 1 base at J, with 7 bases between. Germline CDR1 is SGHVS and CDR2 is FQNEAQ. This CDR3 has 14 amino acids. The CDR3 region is CASSLAQESYEQYF. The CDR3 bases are TGTGCCAGCAGCTTAGCGCAGGAGTCCTACGAGCAGTACTTC.

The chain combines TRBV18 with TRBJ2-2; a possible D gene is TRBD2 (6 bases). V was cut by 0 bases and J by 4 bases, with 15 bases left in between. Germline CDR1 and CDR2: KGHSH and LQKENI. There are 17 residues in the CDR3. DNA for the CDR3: TGTGCCAGCTCACCACCCCTATTTAGCGGTTTCACCGGGGAGCTGTTTTTT. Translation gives CASSPPLFSGFTGELFF. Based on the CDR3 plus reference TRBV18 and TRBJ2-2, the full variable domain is NAGVMQNPRHLVRRRGQEARLRCSPMKGHSHVYWYRQLPEEGLKFMVYLQKENIIDESGMPKERFSAEFPKEGPSILRIQQVVRGDSAAYFCASSPPLFSGFTGELFFGEGSRLTVL.

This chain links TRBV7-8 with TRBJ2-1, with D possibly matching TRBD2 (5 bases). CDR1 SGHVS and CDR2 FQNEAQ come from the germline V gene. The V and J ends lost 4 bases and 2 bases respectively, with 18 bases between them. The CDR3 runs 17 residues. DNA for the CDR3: TGTGCCAGCAGCTCCCAATTCGGGCGGGCACCCTACAATGAGCAGTTCTTC. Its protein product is CASSSQFGRAPYNEQFF. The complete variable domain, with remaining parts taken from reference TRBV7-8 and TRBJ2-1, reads GAGVSQSPRYKVAKRGQDVALRCDPISGHVSLFWYQQALGQGPEFLTYFQNEAQLDKSGLPSDRFFAERPEGSVSTLKIQRTQQEDSAVYLCASSSQFGRAPYNEQFFGPGTRLTVL.

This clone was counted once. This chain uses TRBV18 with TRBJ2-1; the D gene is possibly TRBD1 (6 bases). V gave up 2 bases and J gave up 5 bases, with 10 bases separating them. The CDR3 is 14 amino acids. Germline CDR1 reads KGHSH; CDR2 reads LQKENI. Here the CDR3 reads CASSPTGFDNEQFF. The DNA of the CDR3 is TGTGCCAGCTCACCAACAGGGTTCGACAATGAGCAGTTCTTC.

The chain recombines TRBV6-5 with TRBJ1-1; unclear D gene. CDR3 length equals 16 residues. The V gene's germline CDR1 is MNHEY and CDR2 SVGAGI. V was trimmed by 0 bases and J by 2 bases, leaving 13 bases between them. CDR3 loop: CASSYSSWSRNTEAFF. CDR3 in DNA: TGTGCCAGCAGTTACTCGAGTTGGAGCAGAAACACTGAAGCTTTCTTT.

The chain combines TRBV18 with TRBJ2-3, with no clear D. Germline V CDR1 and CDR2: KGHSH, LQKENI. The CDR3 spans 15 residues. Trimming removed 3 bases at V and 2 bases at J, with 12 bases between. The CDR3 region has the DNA TGTGCCAGCTCACCTAGGAGAGGTAACACAGATACGCAGTATTTT. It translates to CASSPRRGNTDTQYF.

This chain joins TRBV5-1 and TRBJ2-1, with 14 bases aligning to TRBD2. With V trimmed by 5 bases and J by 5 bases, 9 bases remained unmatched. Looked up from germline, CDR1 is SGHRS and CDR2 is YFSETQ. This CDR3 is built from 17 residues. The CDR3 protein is CASSSGLAGGLNNEQFF. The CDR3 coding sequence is TGCGCCAGCAGTTCAGGACTAGCGGGAGGACTGAACAATGAGCAGTTCTTC. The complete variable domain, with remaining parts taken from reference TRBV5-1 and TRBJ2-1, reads KAGVTQTPRYLIKTRGQQVTLSCSPISGHRSVSWYQQTPGQGLQFLFEYFSETQRNKGNFPGRFSGRQFSNSRSEMNVSTLELGDSALYLCASSSGLAGGLNNEQFFGPGTRLTVL.

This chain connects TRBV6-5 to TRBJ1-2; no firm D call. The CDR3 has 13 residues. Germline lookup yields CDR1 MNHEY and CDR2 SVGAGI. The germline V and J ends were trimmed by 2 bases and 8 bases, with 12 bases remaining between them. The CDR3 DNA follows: TGTGCCAGCAGTTACGCGGGAGTCAGGGGCTACACCTTC. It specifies CASSYAGVRGYTF.

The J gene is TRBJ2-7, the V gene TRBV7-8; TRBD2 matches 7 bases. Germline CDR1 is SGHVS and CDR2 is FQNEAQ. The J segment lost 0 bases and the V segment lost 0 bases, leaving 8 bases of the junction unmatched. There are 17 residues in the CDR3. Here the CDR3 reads CASSLASVAGSSYEQYF. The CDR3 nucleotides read TGTGCCAGCAGCTTAGCGTCCGTAGCGGGCTCCTCCTACGAGCAGTACTTC.

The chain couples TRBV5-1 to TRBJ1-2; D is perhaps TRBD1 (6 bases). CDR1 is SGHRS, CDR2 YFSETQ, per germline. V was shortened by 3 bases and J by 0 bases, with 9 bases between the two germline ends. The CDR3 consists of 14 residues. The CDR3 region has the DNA TGCGCCAGCAGCTGGACAGATACTAACTATGGCTACACCTTC. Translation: CASSWTDTNYGYTF.

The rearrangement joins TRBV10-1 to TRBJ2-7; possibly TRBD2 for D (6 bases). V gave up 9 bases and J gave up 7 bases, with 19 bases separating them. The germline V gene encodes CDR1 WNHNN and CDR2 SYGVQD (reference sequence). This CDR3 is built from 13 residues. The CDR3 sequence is CARLKRLVLEQYF. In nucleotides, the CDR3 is TGCGCCAGGTTAAAGAGACTAGTTCTTGAGCAGTACTTC.

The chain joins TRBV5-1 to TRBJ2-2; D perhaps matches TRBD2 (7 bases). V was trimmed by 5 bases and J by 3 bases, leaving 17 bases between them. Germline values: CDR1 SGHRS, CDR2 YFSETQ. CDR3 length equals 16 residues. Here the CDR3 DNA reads TGCGCCAGCAGTCGCCTCCAGGGGAGGGACACCGGGGAGCTGTTTTTT. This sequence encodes CASSRLQGRDTGELFF.

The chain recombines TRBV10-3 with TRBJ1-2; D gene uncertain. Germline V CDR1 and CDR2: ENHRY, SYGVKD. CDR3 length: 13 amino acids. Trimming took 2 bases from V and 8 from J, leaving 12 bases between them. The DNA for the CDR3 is TGTGCCATCAGTGAGGAAAAGGATGGAGGCTACACCTTC. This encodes CAISEEKDGGYTF.

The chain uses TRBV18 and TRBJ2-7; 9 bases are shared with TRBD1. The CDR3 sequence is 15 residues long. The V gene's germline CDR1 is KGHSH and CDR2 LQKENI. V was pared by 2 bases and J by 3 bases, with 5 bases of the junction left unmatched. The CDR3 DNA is TGTGCCAGCTCACCAGTCGGGACAGGGAACTACGAGCAGTACTTC. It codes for CASSPVGTGNYEQYF.